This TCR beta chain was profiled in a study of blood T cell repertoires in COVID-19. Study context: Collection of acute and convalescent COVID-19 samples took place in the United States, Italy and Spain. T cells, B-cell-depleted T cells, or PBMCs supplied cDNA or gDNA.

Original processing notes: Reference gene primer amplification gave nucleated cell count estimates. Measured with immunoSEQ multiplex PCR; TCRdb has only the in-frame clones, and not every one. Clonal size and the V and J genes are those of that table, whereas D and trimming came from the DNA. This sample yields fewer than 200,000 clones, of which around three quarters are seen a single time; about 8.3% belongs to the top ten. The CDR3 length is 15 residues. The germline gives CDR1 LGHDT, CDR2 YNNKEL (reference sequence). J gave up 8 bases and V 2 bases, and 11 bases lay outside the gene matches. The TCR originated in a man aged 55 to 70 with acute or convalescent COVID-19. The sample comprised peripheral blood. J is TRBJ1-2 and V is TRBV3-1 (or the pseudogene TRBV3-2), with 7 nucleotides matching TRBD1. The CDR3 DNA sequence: TGTGCCAGCAGCCAATCCGACAGGGATTTGGACGGCTACACCTTC. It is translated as CASSQSDRDLDGYTF.